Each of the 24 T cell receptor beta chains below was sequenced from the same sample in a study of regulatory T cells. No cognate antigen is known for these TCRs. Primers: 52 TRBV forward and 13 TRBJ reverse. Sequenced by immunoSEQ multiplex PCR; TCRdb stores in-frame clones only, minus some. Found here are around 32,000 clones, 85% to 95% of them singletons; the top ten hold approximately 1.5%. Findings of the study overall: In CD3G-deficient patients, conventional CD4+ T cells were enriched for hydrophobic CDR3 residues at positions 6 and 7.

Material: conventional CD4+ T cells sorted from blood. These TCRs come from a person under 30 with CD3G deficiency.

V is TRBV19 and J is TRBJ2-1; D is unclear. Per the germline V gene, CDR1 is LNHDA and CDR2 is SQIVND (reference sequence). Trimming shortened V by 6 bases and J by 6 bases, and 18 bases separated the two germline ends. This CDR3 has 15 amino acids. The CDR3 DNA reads TGTGCCAGTAGCAATTCCGAGACTCCCCGCAATGAGCAGTTCTTC. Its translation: CASSNSETPRNEQFF. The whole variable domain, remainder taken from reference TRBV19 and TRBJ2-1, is DGGITQSPKYLFRKEGQNVTLSCEQNLNHDAMYWYRQDPGQGLRLIYYSQIVNDFQKGDIAEGYSVSREKKESFPLTVTSAQKNPTAFYLCASSNSETPRNEQFFGPGTRLTVL.

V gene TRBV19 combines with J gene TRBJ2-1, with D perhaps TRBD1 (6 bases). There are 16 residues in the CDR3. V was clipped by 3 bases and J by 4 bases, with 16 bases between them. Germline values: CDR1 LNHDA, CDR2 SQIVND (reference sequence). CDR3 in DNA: TGTGCCAGTAGTATTGGCGGACAGAAGCGGTACAATGAGCAGTTCTTC. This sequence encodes CASSIGGQKRYNEQFF.

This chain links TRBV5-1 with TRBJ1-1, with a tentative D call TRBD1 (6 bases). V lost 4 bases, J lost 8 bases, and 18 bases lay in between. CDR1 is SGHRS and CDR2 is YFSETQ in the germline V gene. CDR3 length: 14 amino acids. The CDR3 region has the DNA TGCGCCAGCAGCCCAGGACAGCCAAGCGACGAAGCTTTCTTT. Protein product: CASSPGQPSDEAFF.

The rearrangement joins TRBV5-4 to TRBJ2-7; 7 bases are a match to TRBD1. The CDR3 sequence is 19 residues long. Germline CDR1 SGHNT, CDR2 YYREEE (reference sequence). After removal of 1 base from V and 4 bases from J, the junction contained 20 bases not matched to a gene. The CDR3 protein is CASSLYPRRTGTARYEQYF. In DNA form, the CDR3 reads TGTGCCAGCAGCTTGTATCCCCGGCGAACCGGGACAGCGAGATACGAGCAGTACTTC.

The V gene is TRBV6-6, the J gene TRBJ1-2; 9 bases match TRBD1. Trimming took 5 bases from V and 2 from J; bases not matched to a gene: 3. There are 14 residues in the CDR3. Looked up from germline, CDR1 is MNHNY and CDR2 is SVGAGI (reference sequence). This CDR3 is CASSRTGANYGYTF. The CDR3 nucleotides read TGTGCCAGCAGTCGGACAGGGGCCAACTATGGCTACACCTTC.

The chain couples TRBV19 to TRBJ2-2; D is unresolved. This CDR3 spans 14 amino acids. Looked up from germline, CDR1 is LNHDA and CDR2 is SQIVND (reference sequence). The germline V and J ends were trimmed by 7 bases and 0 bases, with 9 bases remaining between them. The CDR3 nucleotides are TGTGCCAGTAACGGAGTCGCGAACACCGGGGAGCTGTTTTTT. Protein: CASNGVANTGELFF.

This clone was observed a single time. The CDR3 sequence is CASSLSVGTQYF. The CDR3 nucleotides read TGTGCCAGCAGCTTGAGTGTCGGGACCCAGTACTTC. This chain connects TRBV11-2 to TRBJ2-5, with unresolved D. V was shortened by 3 bases and J by 7 bases, with 9 bases between the two germline ends. Germline lookup yields CDR1 SGHAT and CDR2 FQNNGV. The CDR3 runs to 12 residues.

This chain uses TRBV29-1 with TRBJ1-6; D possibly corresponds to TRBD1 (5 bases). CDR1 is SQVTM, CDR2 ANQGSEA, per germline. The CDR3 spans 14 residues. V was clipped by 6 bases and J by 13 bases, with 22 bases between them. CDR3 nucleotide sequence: TGCAGCGTAGGATCAGGGACGGGGGAGCGCCCCCTCCACTTT. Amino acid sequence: CSVGSGTGERPLHF. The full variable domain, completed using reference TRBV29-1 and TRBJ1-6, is SAVISQKPSRDICQRGTSLTIQCQVDSQVTMMFWYRQQPGQSLTLIATANQGSEATYESGFVIDKFPISRPNLTFSTLTVSNMSPEDSSIYLCSVGSGTGERPLHFGNGTRLTVT.

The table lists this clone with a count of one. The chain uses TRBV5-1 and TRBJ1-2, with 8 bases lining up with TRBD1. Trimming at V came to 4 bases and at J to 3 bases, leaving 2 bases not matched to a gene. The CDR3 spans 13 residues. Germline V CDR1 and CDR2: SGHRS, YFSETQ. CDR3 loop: CASSAGGDYGYTF. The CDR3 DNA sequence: TGCGCCAGCAGCGCAGGGGGCGACTATGGCTACACCTTC.

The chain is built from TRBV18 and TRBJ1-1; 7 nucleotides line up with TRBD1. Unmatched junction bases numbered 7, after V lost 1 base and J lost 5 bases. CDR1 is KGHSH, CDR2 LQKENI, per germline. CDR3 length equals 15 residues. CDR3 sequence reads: CASSPQSGGQTEAFF. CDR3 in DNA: TGTGCCAGCTCACCACAGTCAGGGGGTCAAACTGAAGCTTTCTTT.

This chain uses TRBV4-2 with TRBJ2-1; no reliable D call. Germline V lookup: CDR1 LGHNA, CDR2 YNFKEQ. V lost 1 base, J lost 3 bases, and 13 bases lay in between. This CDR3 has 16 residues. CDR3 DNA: TGTGCCAGCAGCCAAGGGGTGGGCCGCGTCTACAATGAGCAGTTCTTC. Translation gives CASSQGVGRVYNEQFF.

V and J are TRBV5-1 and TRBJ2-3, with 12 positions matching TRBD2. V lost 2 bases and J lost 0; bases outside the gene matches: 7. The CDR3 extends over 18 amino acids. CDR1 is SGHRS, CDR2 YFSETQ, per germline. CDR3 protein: CASSFGTSGPPSTDTQYF. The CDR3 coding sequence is TGCGCCAGCAGCTTTGGGACTAGCGGGCCCCCTAGCACAGATACGCAGTATTTT.

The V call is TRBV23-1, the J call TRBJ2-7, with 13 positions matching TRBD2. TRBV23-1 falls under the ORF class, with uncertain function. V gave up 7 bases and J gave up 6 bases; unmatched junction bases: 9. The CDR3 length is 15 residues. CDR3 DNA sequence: TGCGCCAGCACTCCGGGGACTAGCGGGGAAGGCGAGCAGTACTTC. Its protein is CASTPGTSGEGEQYF.

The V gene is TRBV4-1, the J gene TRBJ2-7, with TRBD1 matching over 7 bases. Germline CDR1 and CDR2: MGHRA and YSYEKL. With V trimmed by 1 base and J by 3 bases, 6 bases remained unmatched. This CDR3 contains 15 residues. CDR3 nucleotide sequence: TGCGCCAGCAGCCAAGTTCCCGGACAGGACTACGAGCAGTACTTC. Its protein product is CASSQVPGQDYEQYF.

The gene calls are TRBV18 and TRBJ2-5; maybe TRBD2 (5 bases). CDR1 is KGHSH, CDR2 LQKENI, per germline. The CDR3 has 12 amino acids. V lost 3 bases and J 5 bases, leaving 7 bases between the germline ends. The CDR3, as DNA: TGTGCCAGCTCACCGACGGGGGAGACCCAGTACTTC. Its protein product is CASSPTGETQYF.

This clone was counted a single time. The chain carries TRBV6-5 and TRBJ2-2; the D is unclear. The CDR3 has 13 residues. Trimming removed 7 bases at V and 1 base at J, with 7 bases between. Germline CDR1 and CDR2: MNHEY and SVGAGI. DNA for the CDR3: TGTGCCAGCACCCCAGGGAACACCGGGGAGCTGTTTTTT. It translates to CASTPGNTGELFF.

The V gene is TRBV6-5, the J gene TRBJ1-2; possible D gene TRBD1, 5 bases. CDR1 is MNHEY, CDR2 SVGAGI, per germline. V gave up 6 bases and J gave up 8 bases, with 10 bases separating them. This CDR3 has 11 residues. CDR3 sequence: CASRGERGYTF. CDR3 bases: TGTGCCAGCAGGGGGGAACGGGGCTACACCTTC.

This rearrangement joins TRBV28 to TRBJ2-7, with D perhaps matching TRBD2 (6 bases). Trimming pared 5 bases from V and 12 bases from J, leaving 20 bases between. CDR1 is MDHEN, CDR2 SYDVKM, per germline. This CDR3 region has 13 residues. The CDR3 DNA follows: TGTGCCAGCAGTCGGGCGGGGACCCCATCTCTGTACTTC. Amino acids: CASSRAGTPSLYF.

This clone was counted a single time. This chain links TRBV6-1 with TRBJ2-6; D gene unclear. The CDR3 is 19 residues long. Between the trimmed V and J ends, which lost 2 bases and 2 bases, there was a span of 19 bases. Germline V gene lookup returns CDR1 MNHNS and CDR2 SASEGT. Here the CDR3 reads CASSEYRFVGGAGANVLTF. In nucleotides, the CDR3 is TGTGCCAGCAGTGAATATCGTTTCGTCGGTGGTGCTGGGGCCAACGTCCTGACTTTC.

In DNA, the CDR3 is TGTGCCAGCAGCCAAGATCGGCCGGGGGGGAACCAAGAGACCCAGTACTTC. Translation gives CASSQDRPGGNQETQYF. V is TRBV4-2 and J is TRBJ2-5; 8 positions agree with TRBD2. CDR3 length equals 17 residues. V gave up 0 bases and J gave up 0 bases; unmatched junction bases: 6. The germline V gene encodes CDR1 LGHNA and CDR2 YNFKEQ.

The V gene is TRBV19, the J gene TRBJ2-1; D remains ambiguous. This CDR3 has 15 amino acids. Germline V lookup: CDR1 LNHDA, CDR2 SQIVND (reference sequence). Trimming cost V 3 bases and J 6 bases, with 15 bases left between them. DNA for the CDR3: TGTGCCAGTAGTATCGATATCGCGGAACGCAATGAGCAGTTCTTC. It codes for CASSIDIAERNEQFF.

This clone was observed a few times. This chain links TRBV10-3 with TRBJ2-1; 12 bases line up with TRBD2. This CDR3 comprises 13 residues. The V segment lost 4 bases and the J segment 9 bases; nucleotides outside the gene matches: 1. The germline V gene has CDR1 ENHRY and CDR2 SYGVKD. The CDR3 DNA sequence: TGTGCCATCAGTGCTAGCGGGAGGGGTGAGCAGTTCTTC. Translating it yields CAISASGRGEQFF.

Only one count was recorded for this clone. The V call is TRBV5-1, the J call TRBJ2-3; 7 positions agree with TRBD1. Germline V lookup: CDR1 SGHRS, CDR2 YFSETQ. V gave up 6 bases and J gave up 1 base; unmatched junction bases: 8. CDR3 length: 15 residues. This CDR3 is CASTKQGLGTDTQYF. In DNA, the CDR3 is TGCGCCAGCACTAAACAGGGGCTTGGCACAGATACGCAGTATTTT.

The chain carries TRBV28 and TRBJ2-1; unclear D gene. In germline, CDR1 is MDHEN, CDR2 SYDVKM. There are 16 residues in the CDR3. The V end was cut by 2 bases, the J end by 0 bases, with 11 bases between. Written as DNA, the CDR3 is TGTGCCAGCAGTTTAGGGTTCGTAAGCTCCTACAATGAGCAGTTCTTC. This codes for CASSLGFVSSYNEQFF.